The 3 T cell receptor beta chains presented below share a single source sample, sequenced in a study of blood T cell repertoires in COVID-19 (TCRdb year 2020). Receptors were amplified or captured by the immunoSEQ multiplex PCR assay. What TCRdb holds here is the immuneACCESS table cut down to in-frame rearrangements. Part of the clones is not present; checked against another copy, under half of the missing clones reflect an unresolved V gene, and the others are unexplained. Recorded for this sample are 190,000 or so clones; approximately 90% of them occurred a single time. About 2.2% of the sample rests with the top ten. The sequencing input was PBMCs or T cells enriched from blood (not recorded which). Receptors were obtained from a woman in her twenties or thirties who had recovered from COVID-19.

This clone showed up just a few times. The chain carries TRBV19 and TRBJ1-4; 7 nucleotides agree with TRBD1. The V and J ends lost 7 bases and 2 bases, in that order; junction bases with no gene match: 7. Germline V gene lookup returns CDR1 LNHDA and CDR2 SQIVND (reference sequence). This CDR3 region has 15 residues. CDR3 in amino acids: CASTPQGQTNEKLFF. Written as DNA, the CDR3 is TGTGCCAGTACCCCCCAGGGACAGACTAATGAAAAACTGTTTTTT.

This chain uses TRBV19 with TRBJ2-7; 11 positions match TRBD1. Losses at the gene ends were 7 bases for V and 3 bases for J; bases not matched to a gene: 8. The CDR3 spans 15 residues. The germline CDR1 and CDR2 sequences are LNHDA and SQIVND (reference sequence). The CDR3 loop reads CASTKGGTGGYEQYF. The DNA of the CDR3 is TGTGCCAGTACCAAAGGGGGGACAGGGGGCTACGAGCAGTACTTC.

This chain uses TRBV11-2 with TRBJ2-7, with 9 bases that match TRBD2. The germline CDR1 and CDR2 sequences are SGHAT and FQNNGV. V shed 5 bases and J 7 bases; nucleotides not matched to a gene: 15. The CDR3 has 16 residues. This CDR3 reads CASSLLRAGGGGEQYF. The CDR3 region has the DNA TGTGCCAGCAGCCTACTAAGAGCGGGAGGAGGCGGAGAGCAGTACTTC.